Below are 7 T cell receptor beta chains sequenced from a single sample in a study of blood T cell repertoires in COVID-19. Assay: immunoSEQ multiplex PCR; the TCRdb copy retains only in-frame clones and omits some. The table includes 250,000 to 400,000 clones, 90% detected once. The sequenced sample was PBMCs or T cells enriched from blood (not recorded which). These receptors were obtained from a man between 60 and 70 years old who had recovered from COVID-19.

The chain joins TRBV5-1 to TRBJ1-2, with TRBD1 matching over 8 bases. V shed 2 bases, J shed 4 bases, and the junction held 10 bases outside the gene matches. The CDR3 contains 16 residues. Germline loops: CDR1 SGHRS, CDR2 YFSETQ. CDR3 protein: CASSLTPGTGSYGYTF. CDR3 in DNA: TGCGCCAGCAGCTTAACCCCTGGGACAGGAAGCTATGGCTACACCTTC.

J is TRBJ2-1 and V is TRBV18; D unresolved. The V and J ends lost 3 bases and 5 bases respectively, with 14 bases between them. Germline values: CDR1 KGHSH, CDR2 LQKENI. The CDR3 loop spans 15 amino acids. Here the CDR3 reads CASSPGLLSDNEQFF. DNA of the CDR3: TGTGCCAGCTCACCCGGTCTCCTCTCGGACAATGAGCAGTTCTTC.

Here the CDR3 DNA reads TGTGCCAGTAGTATTTGGGCAGGGGGACTGAACACTGAAGCTTTCTTT. It yields the protein CASSIWAGGLNTEAFF. V is TRBV19 and J is TRBJ1-1; 7 nucleotides line up with TRBD1. The germline V gene encodes CDR1 LNHDA and CDR2 SQIVND (reference sequence). This CDR3 has 16 amino acids. The V gene end was trimmed by 3 bases and the J gene end by 0 bases; junction bases not matched to a gene: 7.

The chain employs TRBV27 and TRBJ2-7, with 7 positions matching TRBD2. The V gene's germline CDR1 is MNHEY and CDR2 SMNVEV (reference sequence). Losses at the gene ends were 6 bases for V and 7 bases for J; bases not matched to a gene: 12. The CDR3 runs 14 residues. Here the CDR3 DNA reads TGTGCCAGCAGCCTCCTCGGCGGGGGACGGGAGCAGTACTTC. As protein: CASSLLGGGREQYF.

The chain carries TRBV5-6 and TRBJ1-1, with D perhaps TRBD1 (6 bases). The CDR3 is 15 amino acids. Trimming stripped 4 bases from V and 1 base from J, with 14 bases between. Germline V lookup: CDR1 SGHDT, CDR2 YYEEEE. CDR3 protein: CASSPGGGANTEAFF. DNA of the CDR3: TGTGCCAGCAGCCCCGGAGGGGGGGCGAACACTGAAGCTTTCTTT.

The chain recombines TRBV2 with TRBJ1-3; D is unclear. The ends were cut back, 8 bases at V and 0 bases at J, with 11 bases in the middle. CDR3 length: 14 residues. CDR1 is SNHLY and CDR2 is FYNNEI in the germline V gene. The CDR3 DNA reads TGTGCCAGCGCCACCAGGCCCTCTGGAAACACCATATATTTT. Protein product: CASATRPSGNTIYF.

This clone was seen more than once but under ten times. The rearrangement uses TRBV6-5 and TRBJ1-2; 7 bases agree with TRBD1. CDR1 and CDR2 (germline): MNHEY, SVGAGI. The V segment lost 7 bases and the J segment 4 bases; nucleotides outside the gene matches: 9. The CDR3 contains 14 residues. The CDR3 protein is CASTRQGGTYGYTF. CDR3 coding DNA: TGTGCCAGCACCAGACAGGGAGGAACCTATGGCTACACCTTC.